The sample holds a few counts of the clone carrying this TCR beta chain. Enrolled during active infection, Seattle patients were then followed longitudinally. This record belongs to a study of blood T cell repertoires in COVID-19. Study-wide context: Donors in the United States, Italy and Spain gave samples during acute or convalescent COVID-19. In each case, the material was cDNA or gDNA derived from T cells, B-cell-depleted T cells, or PBMCs.

In germline, CDR1 is ENHRY, CDR2 SYGVKD. The CDR3 sequence is 16 residues long. Unmatched junction bases numbered 6, after V lost 2 bases and J lost 4 bases. In the original workflow: Amplification from reference gene primers served as the basis for estimated nucleated cell counts. The table came from immunoSEQ multiplex PCR; TCRdb's copy has only in-frame clones and leaves some out. V, J and clone size are taken as reported in that table, and D and trimming were inferred from the DNA itself. Here the sample spans around 60,000 clones, 55% to 80% being singletons. Sequencing was done on a sample of peripheral blood. The TCR was taken from a woman aged 70-85 years with COVID-19, enrolled during active disease. The chain employs TRBV10-3 and TRBJ2-3; TRBD2 aligns across 10 bases. The CDR3, as DNA: TGTGCCATCAGTGAGGGGAGCGGGGGGGCGGCAGATACGCAGTATTTT. Protein product: CAISEGSGGAADTQYF.